Below are 12 T cell receptor beta chains sequenced from a single sample in a study of PD-L1 blockade in urothelial cancer. The data were produced by immunoSEQ multiplex PCR, yet TCRdb's version contains in-frame clones alone and is incomplete. The sample comprises 50,000 to 60,000 clones, about 86% of which are singletons, and roughly 2.8% rests with the top ten. The sequencing here drew on PBMCs, taken around atezolizumab (anti-PD-L1) treatment. All receptors derive from a man aged 50 or older with urothelial cancer.

The chain is built from TRBV27 and TRBJ1-5; TRBD1 might be the D (6 bases). Between the trimmed V and J ends, which lost 5 bases and 2 bases, there was a span of 22 bases. Per the germline V gene, CDR1 is MNHEY and CDR2 is SMNVEV (reference sequence). This CDR3 contains 18 residues. CDR3 amino acids: CASSNRPPREGGNQPQHF. The DNA for the CDR3 is TGTGCCAGCAGTAACCGACCCCCCCGGGAGGGGGGCAATCAGCCCCAGCATTTT.

The chain employs TRBV6-6 and TRBJ2-5, with a weak D call TRBD1 (6 bases). Trimming removed 4 bases from V and 3 bases from J, with 12 bases in between. In germline, CDR1 is MNHNY, CDR2 SVGAGI (reference sequence). The length of the CDR3 is 14 residues. CDR3 residues: CASSFDWDKETQYF. CDR3 bases: TGTGCCAGCAGTTTCGACTGGGACAAAGAGACCCAGTACTTC.

The chain couples TRBV19 to TRBJ2-7; maybe TRBD2 (5 bases). The CDR3 has 11 amino acids. Germline V gene sequence: CDR1 LNHDA, CDR2 SQIVND (reference sequence). V gave up 5 bases and J gave up 4 bases, with 6 bases separating them. The CDR3 DNA sequence: TGTGCCAGTAGTTGGGAGTACGAGCAGTACTTC. Translation: CASSWEYEQYF. The variable domain in full, completed from reference TRBV19 and TRBJ2-7, reads DGGITQSPKYLFRKEGQNVTLSCEQNLNHDAMYWYRQDPGQGLRLIYYSQIVNDFQKGDIAEGYSVSREKKESFPLTVTSAQKNPTAFYLCASSWEYEQYFGPGTRLTVT.

The rearrangement links TRBV7-3 to TRBJ2-3, with 16 positions matching TRBD2. The CDR3 contains 18 residues. The J segment lost 3 bases and the V segment lost 5 bases, leaving 8 bases of the junction unmatched. Germline CDR1 and CDR2: SGHTA and FQGTGA. The CDR3 DNA reads as TGTGCCAGCAGCCCAACGGGACTAGCGGGAGGGCCTACAGATACGCAGTATTTT. This encodes CASSPTGLAGGPTDTQYF.

The chain recombines TRBV29-1 with TRBJ1-2; perhaps TRBD1 as D (6 bases). V lost 0 bases and J 7 bases, leaving 18 bases between the germline ends. This CDR3 has 15 residues. CDR1 is SQVTM and CDR2 is ANQGSEA in the germline V gene. CDR3 coding DNA: TGCAGCGTTGAAGATCCGATAAGGGGGAGGGGTGGCTACACCTTC. Amino acid sequence: CSVEDPIRGRGGYTF.

The genes are TRBV6-5 and TRBJ1-2; 8 nucleotides agree with TRBD1. The trim removed 4 bases at V and 8 bases at J, leaving 3 bases unmatched. Germline loops: CDR1 MNHEY, CDR2 SVGAGI. This CDR3 comprises 12 residues. The CDR3 DNA sequence: TGTGCCAGCAGTTCGACAGGGGAAGGCTACACCTTC. It yields the protein CASSSTGEGYTF.

The chain has TRBV19 and TRBJ2-7; 8 bases align to TRBD1. V gave up 6 bases and J gave up 6 bases; unmatched junction bases: 10. The CDR3 contains 14 residues. Germline V gene sequence: CDR1 LNHDA, CDR2 SQIVND (reference sequence). CDR3 nucleotide sequence: TGTGCCAGTAGCACCGGACAGGGTGGTTCCGAGCAGTACTTC. Translation: CASSTGQGGSEQYF.

The CDR3 loop is CASSLSWDRQNYGYTF. The CDR3 DNA reads TGTGCCAGCAGTTTAAGTTGGGACAGACAAAACTATGGCTACACCTTC. V is TRBV27 and J is TRBJ1-2; 7 nucleotides line up with TRBD1. This CDR3 is 16 amino acids long. The J segment lost 2 bases and the V segment lost 2 bases, leaving 8 bases of the junction unmatched. CDR1 is MNHEY, CDR2 SMNVEV, per germline (reference sequence).

This clone showed up just once. The chain recombines TRBV29-1 with TRBJ2-3; 8 bases are shared with TRBD1. CDR1 and CDR2 (germline): SQVTM, ANQGSEA. This CDR3 region has 13 residues. Losses at the gene ends were 8 bases for V and 3 bases for J; bases not matched to a gene: 7. The DNA for the CDR3 is TGCAGCCAAACAGGGGGTGGGACAGATACGCAGTATTTT. Protein product: CSQTGGGTDTQYF.

The chain combines TRBV18 with TRBJ1-2; D might be TRBD1 (5 bases). The ends were cut back, 6 bases at V and 7 bases at J, with 21 bases in the middle. The CDR3 contains 15 residues. CDR1 KGHSH and CDR2 LQKENI come from the germline V gene. As DNA, the CDR3 is TGTGCCAGCTCTACGAACCGGGGGGTGGCTATTGGCTACACCTTC. This translates into CASSTNRGVAIGYTF.

This chain uses TRBV28 with TRBJ1-4; TRBD1 matches at 10 bases. Germline CDR1 reads MDHEN; CDR2 reads SYDVKM. With 8 bases clipped from V and 5 bases from J, the junction kept 8 bases outside the gene matches. The CDR3 spans 15 residues. The CDR3 sequence is CASRGQGISNEKLFF. CDR3 nucleotide sequence: TGTGCCAGCCGGGGACAGGGGATCTCGAATGAAAAACTGTTTTTT.

This clone was detected a few times. This chain uses TRBV6-1 with TRBJ1-2, with 10 bases lining up with TRBD1. Unmatched junction bases numbered 5, after V lost 0 bases and J lost 7 bases. The germline CDR1 and CDR2 sequences are MNHNS and SASEGT. CDR3 size: 15 residues. CDR3 sequence: CASSEAGTGAGGYTF. CDR3 bases: TGTGCCAGCAGTGAAGCGGGGACAGGGGCCGGTGGCTACACCTTC.